The 20 T cell receptor beta chains below were found in one sample sequenced in a study of blood T cell repertoires in COVID-19. The data were produced by immunoSEQ multiplex PCR, yet TCRdb's version contains in-frame clones alone and is incomplete. The repertoire consists of more than 85,000 clones, with 83% occurring once and the leading ten covering roughly 18%. The sequencing input was peripheral blood. The receptors originated from a woman in her sixties with acute or convalescent COVID-19.

V and J are TRBV7-2 and TRBJ2-5, with unresolved D. The CDR3 has 15 residues. CDR1 and CDR2 from the germline V gene are SGHTA and FQGNSA. V dropped 6 bases and J dropped 0 bases, with 14 bases sitting between them. CDR3: CASRTANPYQETQYF. The CDR3 nucleotides read TGTGCCAGCAGAACTGCGAACCCGTACCAAGAGACCCAGTACTTC. Combining the CDR3 with reference TRBV7-2 and TRBJ2-5 gives the whole variable domain GAGVSQSPSNKVTEKGKDVELRCDPISGHTALYWYRQSLGQGLEFLIYFQGNSAPDKSGLPSDRFSAERTGGSVSTLTIQRTQQEDSAVYLCASRTANPYQETQYFGPGTRLLVL.

The chain employs TRBV2 and TRBJ2-2, with D unresolved. V shed 3 bases and J shed 4 bases, with 6 bases lying between them. The germline gives CDR1 SNHLY, CDR2 FYNNEI. The CDR3 sequence is 13 residues long. Here the CDR3 reads CASSEGPTGELFF. CDR3 nucleotides: TGTGCCAGCAGTGAGGGCCCCACCGGGGAGCTGTTTTTT.

The CDR3 DNA follows: TGTGCCAGCAGCTTAGATCAGGCTAAAGCTTTCTTT. Translation gives CASSLDQAKAFF. J is TRBJ1-1 and V is TRBV11-2; D not resolved. CDR1 is SGHAT and CDR2 is FQNNGV in the germline V gene. V lost 0 bases to trimming and J lost 9 bases, with 8 bases between them. The CDR3 spans 12 residues.

This chain joins TRBV5-1 and TRBJ2-5, with TRBD2 matching 8 bases. There are 15 residues in the CDR3. Germline V gives CDR1 SGHRS, CDR2 YFSETQ. The V segment lost 3 bases and the J segment 3 bases; nucleotides outside the gene matches: 7. The CDR3 is CASSSAGTREETQYF. Here the CDR3 DNA reads TGCGCCAGCAGCTCGGCCGGGACTAGGGAAGAGACCCAGTACTTC.

The chain is built from TRBV5-4 and TRBJ1-2; 7 nucleotides align to TRBD1. The V gene end was trimmed by 2 bases and the J gene end by 8 bases; junction bases not matched to a gene: 9. The germline V gene has CDR1 SGHNT and CDR2 YYREEE (reference sequence). CDR3 length equals 14 residues. CDR3 region: CASSFGTETGGYTF. The CDR3 DNA is TGTGCCAGCAGCTTCGGGACAGAGACGGGAGGCTACACCTTC.

V is TRBV30 and J is TRBJ1-5; 7 bases line up with TRBD1. J was trimmed by 2 bases and V by 2 bases; bases with no gene match: 6. The CDR3 is made up of 15 amino acids. CDR1 is GTSNPN and CDR2 is SVGIG in the germline V gene (reference sequence). CDR3 coding DNA: TGTGCCTGGAGTCGAACAGGGGCCGGCAATCAGCCCCAGCATTTT. Translating gives CAWSRTGAGNQPQHF.

The rearrangement links TRBV5-6 to TRBJ1-3; D remains unclear. This CDR3 contains 13 residues. With 4 bases removed from V and 4 bases from J, the gap between germline ends came to 9 bases. The germline CDR1 and CDR2 sequences are SGHDT and YYEEEE. CDR3 protein: CASSHPYGNTIYF. CDR3 DNA: TGTGCCAGCAGCCACCCCTACGGAAACACCATATATTTT.

In DNA form, the CDR3 reads TGTGCCAGCAGCCAAGAACGCGGATCTGGAAACACCATATATTTT. Translated: CASSQERGSGNTIYF. The chain carries TRBV14 and TRBJ1-3; D is ambiguous. The V end lost 0 bases, the J end lost 1 base, and 7 bases lay between the germline ends. CDR3 size: 15 residues. The germline V gene has CDR1 SGHDN and CDR2 FVKESK.

The V and J genes are TRBV28 and TRBJ2-3; 13 bases fit TRBD2. The length of the CDR3 is 17 residues. Germline CDR1 MDHEN, CDR2 SYDVKM. V lost 6 bases to trimming and J lost 2 bases; unmatched junction nucleotides: 8. The CDR3 reads CASRPSGTSGDTDTQYF. CDR3 DNA sequence: TGTGCCAGCAGACCCTCCGGGACTAGCGGGGACACAGATACGCAGTATTTT.

The rearrangement joins TRBV19 to TRBJ1-1; D gene uncertain. With 3 bases removed from V and 5 bases from J, the gap between germline ends came to 13 bases. The CDR3 is 14 residues long. From germline, CDR1 is LNHDA and CDR2 SQIVND (reference sequence). The CDR3 DNA follows: TGTGCCAGTAGTATTACCCCCCGGCGGACTGAAGCTTTCTTT. Its translation is CASSITPRRTEAFF. The variable domain in full, completed from reference TRBV19 and TRBJ1-1, reads DGGITQSPKYLFRKEGQNVTLSCEQNLNHDAMYWYRQDPGQGLRLIYYSQIVNDFQKGDIAEGYSVSREKKESFPLTVTSAQKNPTAFYLCASSITPRRTEAFFGQGTRLTVV.

The chain carries TRBV7-2 and TRBJ2-1; 10 nucleotides align to TRBD2. Germline V gives CDR1 SGHTA, CDR2 FQGNSA. V was pared by 5 bases and J by 10 bases, with 11 bases of the junction left unmatched. The CDR3 is 15 residues long. In nucleotides, the CDR3 is TGTGCCAGCAGCCAGCTAGCGGGAGTTAGCTTAGAGCAGTTCTTC. This sequence encodes CASSQLAGVSLEQFF.

The count of this clone is one. The chain couples TRBV9 to TRBJ1-6; 8 bases align to TRBD1. There are 14 residues in the CDR3. The germline V gene has CDR1 SGDLS and CDR2 YYNGEE. J lost 9 bases, V lost 3 bases, and 5 bases had no gene match. The DNA of the CDR3 is TGTGCCAGCAGCGCCGACAGGGGACGTTCACCCCTCCACTTT. It translates to CASSADRGRSPLHF.

The V call is TRBV7-9, the J call TRBJ2-3; 9 nucleotides agree with TRBD1. Germline CDR1 and CDR2: SEHNR and FQNEAQ (reference sequence). This CDR3 has 15 amino acids. J gave up 6 bases and V 3 bases, and 7 bases lay outside the gene matches. In DNA, the CDR3 is TGTGCCAGCAGCTTCGACAGGGGGGGCAGGGATACGCAGTATTTT. It codes for CASSFDRGGRDTQYF.

J is TRBJ1-2 and V is TRBV30, with a weak D call TRBD1 (6 bases). CDR1 and CDR2 from the germline V gene are GTSNPN and SVGIG (reference sequence). The V and J ends lost 0 bases and 9 bases respectively, with 17 bases between them. There are 14 residues in the CDR3. CDR3 DNA sequence: TGTGCCTGGAGTGTAACAGGGAGGGGGAGTAGCTACACCTTC. This sequence encodes CAWSVTGRGSSYTF.

The chain employs TRBV9 and TRBJ2-1; D may be TRBD1 (6 bases). Looked up from germline, CDR1 is SGDLS and CDR2 is YYNGEE. V was cut by 6 bases and J by 0 bases, with 13 bases left in between. This CDR3 contains 15 residues. The CDR3 spells CASTPGVSSYNEQFF. DNA for the CDR3: TGTGCCAGCACCCCAGGGGTAAGCTCCTACAATGAGCAGTTCTTC.

The chain couples TRBV12-3 or TRBV12-4 to TRBJ1-2; D is perhaps TRBD1 (5 bases). CDR3 length equals 13 residues. V was clipped by 4 bases and J by 6 bases, with 12 bases between them. CDR3 amino acids: CASSSDTQNGYTF. CDR3 bases: TGTGCCAGCAGTTCGGACACCCAGAATGGCTACACCTTC.

This chain joins TRBV24-1 and TRBJ2-7; TRBD1 agrees at 7 bases. CDR3 size: 17 residues. The germline CDR1 and CDR2 sequences are KGHDR and SFDVKD. V trimming: 3 bases; J trimming: 9 bases; junction bases outside the gene matches: 19. CDR3 amino acids: CATSDTLAGQAISGQYF. Here the CDR3 DNA reads TGTGCCACCAGTGATACCCTTGCCGGACAGGCAATCTCGGGGCAGTACTTC.

The chain joins TRBV13 to TRBJ2-7, with no clear D. This CDR3 has 14 amino acids. V lost 0 bases and J lost 2, with 8 bases in between. Germline V CDR1 and CDR2: PRHDT, FYEKMQ (reference sequence). CDR3 nucleotides: TGTGCCAGCAGCTTAGGCCAAACTGCCTACGAGCAGTACTTC. It is translated as CASSLGQTAYEQYF.

V and J are TRBV25-1 and TRBJ1-1; 7 nucleotides match TRBD1. V was pared by 4 bases and J by 1 base, with 15 bases of the junction left unmatched. Per the germline V gene, CDR1 is MGHDK and CDR2 is SYGVNS. This CDR3 is built from 18 residues. CDR3 loop: CASSGEGQEVGGNTEAFF. Written as DNA, the CDR3 is TGTGCCAGCAGTGGAGAAGGACAGGAGGTAGGTGGGAACACTGAAGCTTTCTTT. Together with reference TRBV25-1 and TRBJ1-1, the CDR3 gives the full variable domain: EADIYQTPRYLVIGTGKKITLECSQTMGHDKMYWYQQDPGMELHLIHYSYGVNSTEKGDLSSESTVSRIRTEHFPLTLESARPSHTSQYLCASSGEGQEVGGNTEAFFGQGTRLTVV.

This chain joins TRBV29-1 and TRBJ2-3; D call uncertain. V lost 8 bases and J 6 bases, leaving 15 bases between the germline ends. The CDR3 sequence is 12 residues long. CDR1 and CDR2 (germline): SQVTM, ANQGSEA. CDR3 protein: CSFSPGADTQYF. The CDR3 nucleotides read TGCAGCTTTTCTCCAGGTGCGGATACGCAGTATTTT.